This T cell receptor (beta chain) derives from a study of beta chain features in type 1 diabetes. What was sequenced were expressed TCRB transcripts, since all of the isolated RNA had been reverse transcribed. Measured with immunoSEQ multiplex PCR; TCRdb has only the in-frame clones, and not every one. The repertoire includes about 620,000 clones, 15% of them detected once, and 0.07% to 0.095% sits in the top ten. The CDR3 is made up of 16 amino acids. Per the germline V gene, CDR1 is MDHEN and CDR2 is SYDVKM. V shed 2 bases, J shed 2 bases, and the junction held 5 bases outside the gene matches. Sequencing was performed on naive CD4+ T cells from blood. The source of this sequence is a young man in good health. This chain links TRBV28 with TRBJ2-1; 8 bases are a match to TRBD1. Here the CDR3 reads CASSLADRETYNEQFF. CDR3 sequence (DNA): TGTGCCAGCAGTTTAGCGGACAGGGAGACCTACAATGAGCAGTTCTTC. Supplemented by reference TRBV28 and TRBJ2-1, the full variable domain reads DVKVTQSSRYLVKRTGEKVFLECVQDMDHENMFWYRQDPGLGLRLIYFSYDVKMKEKGDIPEGYSVSREKKERFSLILESASTNQTSMYLCASSLADRETYNEQFFGPGTRLTVL.